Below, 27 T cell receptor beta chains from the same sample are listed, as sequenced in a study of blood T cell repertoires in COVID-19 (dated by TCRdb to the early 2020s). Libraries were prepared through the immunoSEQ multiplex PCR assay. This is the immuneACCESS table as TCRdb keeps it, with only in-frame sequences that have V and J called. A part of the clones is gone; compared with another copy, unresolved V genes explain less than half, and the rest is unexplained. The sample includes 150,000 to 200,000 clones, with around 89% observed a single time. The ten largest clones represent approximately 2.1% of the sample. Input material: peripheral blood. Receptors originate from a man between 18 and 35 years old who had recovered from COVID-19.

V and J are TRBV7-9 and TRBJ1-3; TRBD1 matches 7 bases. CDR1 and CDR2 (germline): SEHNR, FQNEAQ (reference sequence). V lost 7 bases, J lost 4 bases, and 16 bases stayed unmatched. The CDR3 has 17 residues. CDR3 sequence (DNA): TGTGCCAGCATCACGAAACTACCGGGACAGTCAGGAAACACCATATATTTT. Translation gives CASITKLPGQSGNTIYF.

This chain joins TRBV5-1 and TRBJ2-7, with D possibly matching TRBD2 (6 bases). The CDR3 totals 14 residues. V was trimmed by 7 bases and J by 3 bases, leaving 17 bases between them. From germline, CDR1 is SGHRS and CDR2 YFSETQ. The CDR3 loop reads CASGGAGPLYEQYF. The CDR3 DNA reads TGCGCCAGCGGCGGGGCGGGACCCCTCTACGAGCAGTACTTC.

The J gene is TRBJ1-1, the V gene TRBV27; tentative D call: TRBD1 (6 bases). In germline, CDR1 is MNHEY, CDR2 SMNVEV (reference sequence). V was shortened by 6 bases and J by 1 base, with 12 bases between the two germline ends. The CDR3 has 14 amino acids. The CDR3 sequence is CASRLTGRNTEAFF. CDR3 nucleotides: TGTGCCAGCAGGTTAACAGGGAGGAACACTGAAGCTTTCTTT.

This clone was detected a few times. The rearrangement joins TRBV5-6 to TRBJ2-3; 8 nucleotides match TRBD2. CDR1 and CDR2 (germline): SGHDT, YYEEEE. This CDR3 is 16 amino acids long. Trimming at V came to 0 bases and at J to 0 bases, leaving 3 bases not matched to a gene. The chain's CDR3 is CASSLALAESTDTQYF. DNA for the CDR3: TGTGCCAGCAGCTTGGCACTAGCGGAGAGCACAGATACGCAGTATTTT. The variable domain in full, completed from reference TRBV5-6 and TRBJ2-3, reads DAGVTQSPTHLIKTRGQQVTLRCSPKSGHDTVSWYQQALGQGPQFIFQYYEEEERQRGNFPDRFSGHQFPNYSSELNVNALLLGDSALYLCASSLALAESTDTQYFGPGTRLTVL.

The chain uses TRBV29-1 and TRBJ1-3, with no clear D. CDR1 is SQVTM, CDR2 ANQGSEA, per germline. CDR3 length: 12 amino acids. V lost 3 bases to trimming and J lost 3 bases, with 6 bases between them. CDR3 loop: CSVEGVGNTIYF. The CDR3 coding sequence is TGCAGCGTTGAGGGAGTTGGAAACACCATATATTTT.

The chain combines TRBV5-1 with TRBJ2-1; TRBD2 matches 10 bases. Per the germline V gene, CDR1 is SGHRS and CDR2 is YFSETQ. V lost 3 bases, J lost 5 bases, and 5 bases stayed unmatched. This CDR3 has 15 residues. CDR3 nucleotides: TGCGCCAGCAGCTCTACGGGACTAGCGAACAATGAGCAGTTCTTC. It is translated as CASSSTGLANNEQFF.

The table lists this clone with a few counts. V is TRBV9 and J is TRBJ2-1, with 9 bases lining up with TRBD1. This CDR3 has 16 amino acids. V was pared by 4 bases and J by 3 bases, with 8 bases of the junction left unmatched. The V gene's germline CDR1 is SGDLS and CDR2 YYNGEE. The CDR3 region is CASSTSDRGNYNEQFF. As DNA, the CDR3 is TGTGCCAGCAGCACCTCGGACAGGGGTAACTACAATGAGCAGTTCTTC.

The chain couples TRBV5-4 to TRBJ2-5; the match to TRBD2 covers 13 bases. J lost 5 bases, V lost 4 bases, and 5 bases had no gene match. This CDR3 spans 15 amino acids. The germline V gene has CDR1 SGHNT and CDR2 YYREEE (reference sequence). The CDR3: CASSRTSGSFETQYF. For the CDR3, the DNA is TGTGCCAGCAGCCGGACTAGCGGGAGTTTTGAGACCCAGTACTTC.

CDR3 nucleotides: TGTGCCTGGTCCGGGACTAGCGGATACGAGCAGTACTTC. Amino acid sequence: CAWSGTSGYEQYF. The V and J genes are TRBV30 and TRBJ2-7; TRBD2 matches at 11 bases. Germline CDR1 GTSNPN, CDR2 SVGIG (reference sequence). Trimming took 5 bases from V and 4 from J; bases not matched to a gene: 4. CDR3 length: 13 amino acids. Filled out from reference TRBV30 and TRBJ2-7, the complete variable domain reads SQTIHQWPATLVQPVGSPLSLECTVEGTSNPNLYWYRQAAGRGLQLLFYSVGIGQISSEVPQNLSASRPQDRQFILSSKKLLLSDSGFYLCAWSGTSGYEQYFGPGTRLTVT.

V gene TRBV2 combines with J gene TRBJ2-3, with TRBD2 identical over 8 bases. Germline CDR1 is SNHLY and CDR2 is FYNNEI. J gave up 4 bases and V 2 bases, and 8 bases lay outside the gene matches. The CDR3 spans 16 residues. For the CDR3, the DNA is TGTGCCAGCAGTGAACTCGGCGGGAGGAGGCCAGATACGCAGTATTTT. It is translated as CASSELGGRRPDTQYF.

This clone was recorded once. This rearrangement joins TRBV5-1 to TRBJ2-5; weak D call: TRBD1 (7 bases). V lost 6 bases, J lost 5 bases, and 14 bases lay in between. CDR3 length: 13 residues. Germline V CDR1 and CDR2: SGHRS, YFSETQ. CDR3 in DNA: TGCGCCAGCAAGGACAGGAGGGGGGAGACCCAGTACTTC. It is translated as CASKDRRGETQYF.

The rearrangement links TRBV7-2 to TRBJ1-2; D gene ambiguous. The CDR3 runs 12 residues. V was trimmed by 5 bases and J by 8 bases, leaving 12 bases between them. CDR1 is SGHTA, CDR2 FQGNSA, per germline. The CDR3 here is CASSPDNYGYTF. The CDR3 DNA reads TGTGCCAGCAGCCCAGATAATTACGGCTACACCTTC.

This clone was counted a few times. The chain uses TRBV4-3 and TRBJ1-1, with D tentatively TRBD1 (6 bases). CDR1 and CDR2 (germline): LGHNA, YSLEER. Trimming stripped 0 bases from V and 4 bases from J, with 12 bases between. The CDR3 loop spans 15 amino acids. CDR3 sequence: CASSQDLQGVTEAFF. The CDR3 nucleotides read TGCGCCAGCAGCCAAGATTTACAGGGAGTCACTGAAGCTTTCTTT.

CDR3 sequence (DNA): TGTGCCAGCAGTAGAGGGACATCGAACACCGGGGAGCTGTTTTTT. Its protein is CASSRGTSNTGELFF. V is TRBV27 and J is TRBJ2-2; possibly TRBD1 for D (6 bases). The CDR3 covers 15 residues. V lost 5 bases and J 0 bases, leaving 10 bases between the germline ends. CDR1 and CDR2 from the germline V gene are MNHEY and SMNVEV (reference sequence).

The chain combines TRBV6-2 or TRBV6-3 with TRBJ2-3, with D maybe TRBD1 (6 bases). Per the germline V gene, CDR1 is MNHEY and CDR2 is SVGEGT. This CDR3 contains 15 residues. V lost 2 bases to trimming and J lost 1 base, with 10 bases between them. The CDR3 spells CASSYEDRGTDTQYF. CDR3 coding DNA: TGTGCCAGCAGTTACGAGGACAGAGGCACAGATACGCAGTATTTT.

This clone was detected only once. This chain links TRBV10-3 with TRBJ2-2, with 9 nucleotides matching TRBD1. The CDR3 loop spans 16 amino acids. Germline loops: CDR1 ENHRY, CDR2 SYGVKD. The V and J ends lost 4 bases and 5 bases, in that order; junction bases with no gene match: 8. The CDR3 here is CAISVTGGGSTGELFF. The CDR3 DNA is TGTGCCATCAGTGTTACAGGGGGCGGATCGACCGGGGAGCTGTTTTTT.

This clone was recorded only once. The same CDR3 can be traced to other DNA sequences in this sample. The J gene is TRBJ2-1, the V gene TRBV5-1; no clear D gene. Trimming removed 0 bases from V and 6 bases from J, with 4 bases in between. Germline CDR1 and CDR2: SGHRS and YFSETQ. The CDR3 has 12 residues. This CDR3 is CASSLAGNEQFF. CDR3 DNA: TGCGCCAGCAGCTTGGCCGGCAATGAGCAGTTCTTC. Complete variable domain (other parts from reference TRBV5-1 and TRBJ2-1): KAGVTQTPRYLIKTRGQQVTLSCSPISGHRSVSWYQQTPGQGLQFLFEYFSETQRNKGNFPGRFSGRQFSNSRSEMNVSTLELGDSALYLCASSLAGNEQFFGPGTRLTVL.

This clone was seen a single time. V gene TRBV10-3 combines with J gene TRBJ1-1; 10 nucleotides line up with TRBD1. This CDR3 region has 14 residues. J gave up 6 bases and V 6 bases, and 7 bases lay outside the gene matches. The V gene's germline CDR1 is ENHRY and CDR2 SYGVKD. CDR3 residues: CAIRGTGAASEAFF. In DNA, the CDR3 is TGTGCCATCAGGGGGACAGGGGCCGCGTCTGAAGCTTTCTTT.

This CDR3 reads CASEYGGSRGDTQYF. The CDR3 DNA follows: TGTGCCAGCGAATACGGCGGGAGCCGGGGAGATACGCAGTATTTT. The chain joins TRBV5-4 to TRBJ2-3; 7 bases are shared with TRBD2. The length of the CDR3 is 15 residues. The germline gives CDR1 SGHNT, CDR2 YYREEE (reference sequence). After removal of 7 bases from V and 5 bases from J, the junction contained 13 bases not matched to a gene.

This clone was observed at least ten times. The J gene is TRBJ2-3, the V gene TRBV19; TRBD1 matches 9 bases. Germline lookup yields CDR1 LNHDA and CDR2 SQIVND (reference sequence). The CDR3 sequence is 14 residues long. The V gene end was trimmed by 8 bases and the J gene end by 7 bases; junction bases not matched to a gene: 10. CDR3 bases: TGTGCCAGTGAAGTGACAGGGGGGATCAATACGCAGTATTTT. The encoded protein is CASEVTGGINTQYF.

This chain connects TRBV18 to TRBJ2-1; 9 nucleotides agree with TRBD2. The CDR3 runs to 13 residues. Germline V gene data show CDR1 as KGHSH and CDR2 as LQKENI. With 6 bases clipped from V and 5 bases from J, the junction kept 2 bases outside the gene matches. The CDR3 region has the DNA TGTGCCAGCTCGACTAGCGGTGACAATGAGCAGTTCTTC. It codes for CASSTSGDNEQFF.

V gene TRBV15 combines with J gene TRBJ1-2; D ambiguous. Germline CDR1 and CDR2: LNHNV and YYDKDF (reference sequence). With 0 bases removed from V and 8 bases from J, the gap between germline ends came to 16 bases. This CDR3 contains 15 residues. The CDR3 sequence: CATSRDYSPSEGYTF. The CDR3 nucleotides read TGTGCCACCAGCAGAGATTACAGCCCCTCCGAGGGCTACACCTTC.

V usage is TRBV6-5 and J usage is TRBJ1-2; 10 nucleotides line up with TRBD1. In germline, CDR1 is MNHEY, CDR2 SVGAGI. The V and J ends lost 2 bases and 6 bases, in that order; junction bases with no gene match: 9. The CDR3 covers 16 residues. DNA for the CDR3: TGTGCCAGCAGTTACAGGACAGGGGGAACTACGGATGGCTACACCTTC. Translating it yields CASSYRTGGTTDGYTF.

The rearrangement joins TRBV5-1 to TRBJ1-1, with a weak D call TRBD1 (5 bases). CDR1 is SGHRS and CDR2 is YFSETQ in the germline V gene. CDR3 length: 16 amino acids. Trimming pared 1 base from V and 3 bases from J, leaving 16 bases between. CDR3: CASSLPSRATHTEAFF. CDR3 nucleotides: TGCGCCAGCAGCTTGCCCTCCAGGGCCACACACACTGAAGCTTTCTTT. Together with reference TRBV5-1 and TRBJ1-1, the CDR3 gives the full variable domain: KAGVTQTPRYLIKTRGQQVTLSCSPISGHRSVSWYQQTPGQGLQFLFEYFSETQRNKGNFPGRFSGRQFSNSRSEMNVSTLELGDSALYLCASSLPSRATHTEAFFGQGTRLTVV.

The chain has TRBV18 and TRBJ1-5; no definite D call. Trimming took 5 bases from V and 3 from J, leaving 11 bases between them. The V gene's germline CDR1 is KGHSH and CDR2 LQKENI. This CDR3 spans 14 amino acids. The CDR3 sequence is CASSEELVNQPQHF. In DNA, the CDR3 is TGTGCCAGCTCAGAGGAATTGGTCAATCAGCCCCAGCATTTT. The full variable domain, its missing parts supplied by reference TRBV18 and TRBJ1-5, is NAGVMQNPRHLVRRRGQEARLRCSPMKGHSHVYWYRQLPEEGLKFMVYLQKENIIDESGMPKERFSAEFPKEGPSILRIQQVVRGDSAAYFCASSEELVNQPQHFGDGTRLSIL.

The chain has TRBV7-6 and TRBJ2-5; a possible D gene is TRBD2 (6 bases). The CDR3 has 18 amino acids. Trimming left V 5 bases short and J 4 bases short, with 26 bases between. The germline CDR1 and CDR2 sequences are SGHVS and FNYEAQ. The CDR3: CASSPSLVASDGRETQYF. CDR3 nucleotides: TGTGCCAGCAGCCCTAGCCTGGTGGCTAGCGATGGGAGAGAGACCCAGTACTTC.

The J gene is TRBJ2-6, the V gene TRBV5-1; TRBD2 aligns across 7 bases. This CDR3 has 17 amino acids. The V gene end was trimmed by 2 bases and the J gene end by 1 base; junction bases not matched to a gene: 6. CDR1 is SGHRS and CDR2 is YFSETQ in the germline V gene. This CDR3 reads CASSFGAGVSGANVLTF. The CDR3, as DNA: TGCGCCAGCAGCTTCGGGGCGGGAGTATCTGGGGCCAACGTCCTGACTTTC. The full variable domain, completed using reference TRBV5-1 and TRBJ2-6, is KAGVTQTPRYLIKTRGQQVTLSCSPISGHRSVSWYQQTPGQGLQFLFEYFSETQRNKGNFPGRFSGRQFSNSRSEMNVSTLELGDSALYLCASSFGAGVSGANVLTFGAGSRLTVL.